This TCR beta chain originates from a study of T-cell reconstitution after alpha-beta-depleted transplantation in children. This CDR3 spans 15 amino acids. V lost 5 bases to trimming and J lost 5 bases; unmatched junction nucleotides: 10. Germline V CDR1 and CDR2: MNHNS, SASEGT. Study-level results: At the one-year point after transplant, T-cell counts and TCRbeta diversity were found to come mostly from T cells that had been newly produced.

The library targeted TCRbeta and was prepared with unique molecular identifiers. TCRdb processed the PCR reads anew with MiXCR; each CDR3 protein has one entry. The sample includes around 960,000 distinct CDR3 sequences, about 26% of them seen just once. On this clonotype itself: The antigen remains undetermined.

The rearrangement joins TRBV6-1 to TRBJ2-5, with 8 bases aligning to TRBD2. This specimen was PBMCs, mostly from graft donor cells, taken 360 days after TCRalphabeta/CD19-depleted stem cell transplant. This sequence was found in a boy in the first two years of life who had a stem cell transplant for SCID, so the T cells may come from the graft donor. CDR3 sequence reads: CASSRGGSGSETQYF. CDR3 sequence (DNA): TGTGCCAGCAGTCGCGGGGGGTCTGGAAGTGAGACCCAGTACTTC.